This entry lists 30 T cell receptor beta chains sequenced from one sample in a study of shared clonotypes between healthy human individuals. The method was immunoSEQ multiplex PCR; TCRdb's version includes in-frame clones alone and lacks a portion of them. Among hundreds of thousands of clones listed, 75% to 85% were seen once. Sequenced material: PBMCs. The receptor source for this set is a middle-aged woman in good health. Some clones in this sample may be carry-over from other donors' samples.

This clone was seen only once. The chain uses TRBV14 and TRBJ2-4, with 8 bases identical to TRBD2. Germline loops: CDR1 SGHDN, CDR2 FVKESK. The CDR3 is 15 residues long. V dropped 2 bases and J dropped 6; count of bases not matched to a gene: 6. CDR3 nucleotide sequence: TGTGCCAGCAGCCAACCCCTAGCGGGTGGAAACATTCAGTACTTC. Protein: CASSQPLAGGNIQYF.

This sequence joins TRBV11-2 and TRBJ2-1, with 7 bases fitting TRBD2. Per the germline V gene, CDR1 is SGHAT and CDR2 is FQNNGV. Trimming cost V 4 bases and J 9 bases; bases outside gene matches: 6. The CDR3 loop spans 13 amino acids. The CDR3 reads CASSSGLFSEQFF. In DNA form, the CDR3 reads TGTGCCAGCAGCTCGGGACTATTCAGTGAGCAGTTCTTC. Complete variable domain (other parts from reference TRBV11-2 and TRBJ2-1): EAGVAQSPRYKIIEKRQSVAFWCNPISGHATLYWYQQILGQGPKLLIQFQNNGVVDDSQLPKDRFSAERLKGVDSTLKIQPAKLEDSAVYLCASSSGLFSEQFFGPGTRLTVL.

A single count supports this clone. J is TRBJ2-7 and V is TRBV13; 12 bases map to TRBD1. CDR1 is PRHDT and CDR2 is FYEKMQ in the germline V gene (reference sequence). This CDR3 region has 20 residues. J gave up 2 bases and V 0 bases, and 14 bases lay outside the gene matches. CDR3 nucleotides: TGTGCCAGCAGCTTAGGATGGGGACAGGGGGCGCCAAGGTGGACCTACGAGCAGTACTTC. Amino acids: CASSLGWGQGAPRWTYEQYF.

The V and J genes are TRBV9 and TRBJ2-3; D may be TRBD2 (6 bases). This CDR3 comprises 15 residues. In germline, CDR1 is SGDLS, CDR2 YYNGEE. V was shortened by 2 bases and J by 4 bases, with 14 bases between the two germline ends. CDR3 in amino acids: CASSVQGGFADTQYF. CDR3 nucleotides: TGTGCCAGCAGCGTCCAAGGAGGGTTCGCAGATACGCAGTATTTT.

This chain links TRBV28 with TRBJ1-5; tentative D call: TRBD1 (5 bases). CDR1 MDHEN and CDR2 SYDVKM come from the germline V gene. The CDR3 loop spans 15 amino acids. Trimming took off 4 bases at V and 6 bases at J, with 16 bases between the two ends. CDR3 sequence: CASSSPDRRSQPQHF. The CDR3 coding sequence is TGTGCCAGCAGTTCCCCCGACAGAAGGAGTCAGCCCCAGCATTTT.

About this clone: The sample holds other DNA sequences that translate to the same CDR3. This chain connects TRBV6-6 to TRBJ1-6, with D uncertain. V lost 6 bases and J lost 9, with 9 bases in between. The CDR3 consists of 12 residues. The germline CDR1 and CDR2 sequences are MNHNY and SVGAGI (reference sequence). The CDR3 DNA sequence: TGTGCCAGCAGCCCCGAAGGTTCACCCCTCCACTTT. It codes for CASSPEGSPLHF.

J is TRBJ1-2 and V is TRBV14, with 9 bases that match TRBD1. This CDR3 is built from 15 residues. CDR1 SGHDN and CDR2 FVKESK come from the germline V gene. V shed 4 bases and J 5 bases; nucleotides not matched to a gene: 8. The CDR3 reads CASSPRTGAPYGYTF. CDR3 nucleotide sequence: TGTGCCAGCAGCCCACGGACAGGGGCACCGTATGGCTACACCTTC.

This rearrangement joins TRBV11-2 to TRBJ1-1; 7 nucleotides agree with TRBD1. The junction had 12 bases not matched to a gene; V was cut back by 5 bases and J by 6 bases. Germline V gives CDR1 SGHAT, CDR2 FQNNGV. The CDR3 is 15 residues long. The CDR3 DNA is TGTGCCAGCAGCGGAGGGGGCGGGTGGTACGCTGAAGCTTTCTTT. Its protein product is CASSGGGGWYAEAFF.

The chain joins TRBV7-8 to TRBJ2-3; 8 nucleotides match TRBD1. Germline V gene lookup returns CDR1 SGHVS and CDR2 FQNEAQ. The CDR3 loop spans 16 amino acids. V was clipped by 5 bases and J by 2 bases; unmatched bases: 9. CDR3 sequence: CASSHNPGQDTDTQYF. The CDR3 nucleotides read TGTGCCAGCAGCCACAACCCGGGACAGGACACAGATACGCAGTATTTT.

This clone was seen a single time. The chain uses TRBV9 and TRBJ2-5, with a weak D call TRBD2 (6 bases). The CDR3 extends over 14 amino acids. The germline CDR1 and CDR2 sequences are SGDLS and YYNGEE. The germline V and J ends were trimmed by 0 bases and 5 bases, with 11 bases remaining between them. The CDR3 sequence is CASSVGGVRETQYF. In DNA form, the CDR3 reads TGTGCCAGCAGCGTAGGCGGGGTCCGGGAGACCCAGTACTTC.

The V call is TRBV7-9, the J call TRBJ2-7, with 9 bases fitting TRBD1. Germline CDR1 is SEHNR and CDR2 is FQNEAQ (reference sequence). The ends lost 5 bases at V and 4 bases at J; junction bases unmatched: 9. The CDR3 is made up of 15 amino acids. CDR3 nucleotides: TGTGCCAGCAGCCAAGGGAGGACAGGGGTGTACGAGCAGTACTTC. Its translation: CASSQGRTGVYEQYF.

The CDR3 DNA reads TGTGCCAGCAGCTTAGGGACAGGGGCCGGCGAGCAGTACTTC. As protein: CASSLGTGAGEQYF. This chain uses TRBV7-9 with TRBJ2-7, with 9 bases fitting TRBD1. Germline values: CDR1 SEHNR, CDR2 FQNEAQ (reference sequence). V shed 1 base and J 6 bases; nucleotides not matched to a gene: 4. CDR3 size: 14 residues.

This clone was found once. The rearrangement uses TRBV7-2 and TRBJ2-2; 10 nucleotides align to TRBD2. The CDR3 sequence is 15 residues long. Germline V gives CDR1 SGHTA, CDR2 FQGNSA. V shed 5 bases and J 5 bases; nucleotides not matched to a gene: 5. The CDR3 DNA reads as TGTGCCAGCAGCCTGAGCGGGAGGGGGACCGGGGAGCTGTTTTTT. Protein product: CASSLSGRGTGELFF. Supplemented by reference TRBV7-2 and TRBJ2-2, the full variable domain reads GAGVSQSPSNKVTEKGKDVELRCDPISGHTALYWYRQSLGQGLEFLIYFQGNSAPDKSGLPSDRFSAERTGGSVSTLTIQRTQQEDSAVYLCASSLSGRGTGELFFGEGSRLTVL.

This rearrangement joins TRBV5-4 to TRBJ1-4; D uncertain. CDR1 SGHNT and CDR2 YYREEE come from the germline V gene (reference sequence). Deletions cut 2 bases from V and 5 bases from J, with 10 bases between. The CDR3 totals 14 residues. The CDR3, as DNA: TGTGCCAGCAGCTTTGTTGGCCCGAATGAAAAACTGTTTTTT. Its translation is CASSFVGPNEKLFF.

This clone was detected only a few times. The rearrangement joins TRBV6-1 to TRBJ2-2; tentative D call: TRBD1 (6 bases). Trimming shortened V by 6 bases and J by 7 bases, and 15 bases separated the two germline ends. Germline V lookup: CDR1 MNHNS, CDR2 SASEGT. This CDR3 contains 14 residues. The CDR3 nucleotides are TGTGCCAGCAGGGGGACATGGATGATCGGGGAGCTGTTTTTT. Its protein is CASRGTWMIGELFF.

This sequence joins TRBV6-4 and TRBJ2-1, with 8 nucleotides matching TRBD2. V was pared by 3 bases and J by 5 bases, with 3 bases of the junction left unmatched. This CDR3 region has 14 residues. The germline gives CDR1 MRHNA, CDR2 SNTAGT. This chain's CDR3 is CASSEGLENNEQFF. CDR3 sequence (DNA): TGTGCCAGCAGTGAGGGACTAGAAAACAATGAGCAGTTCTTC.

This clone appeared once. This chain joins TRBV9 and TRBJ2-5, with D perhaps TRBD2 (6 bases). Trimming took off 4 bases at V and 4 bases at J, with 14 bases between the two ends. The CDR3 is 14 residues long. In germline, CDR1 is SGDLS, CDR2 YYNGEE. For the CDR3, the DNA is TGTGCCAGCAGCTCGCGGAGGGCCGGAGAGACCCAGTACTTC. It is translated as CASSSRRAGETQYF.

This clone appeared a single time. V is TRBV11-2 and J is TRBJ2-7; 9 bases map to TRBD1. This CDR3 contains 15 residues. The V and J ends lost 6 bases and 3 bases, in that order; junction bases with no gene match: 9. CDR1 SGHAT and CDR2 FQNNGV come from the germline V gene. The CDR3 nucleotides are TGTGCCAGCAGAAAGCCGGGACAGGGCTTCTACGAGCAGTACTTC. It specifies CASRKPGQGFYEQYF.

This clone was seen a single time. The V call is TRBV4-1, the J call TRBJ1-5, with a tentative D call TRBD1 (5 bases). The germline V gene encodes CDR1 MGHRA and CDR2 YSYEKL. The CDR3 consists of 18 residues. V was trimmed by 0 bases and J by 2 bases, leaving 17 bases between them. CDR3 DNA: TGCGCCAGCAGCCAAGATCTGGCAGGGACGGGGGGCAATCAGCCCCAGCATTTT. This translates into CASSQDLAGTGGNQPQHF.

The rearrangement links TRBV10-2 to TRBJ2-7, with a weak D call TRBD1 (6 bases). This CDR3 is 13 amino acids long. Per the germline V gene, CDR1 is WSHSY and CDR2 is SAAADI. With 8 bases removed from V and 6 bases from J, the gap between germline ends came to 17 bases. The CDR3 here is CASGGFGGAEQYF. The CDR3 DNA follows: TGCGCCAGCGGAGGATTTGGGGGCGCCGAGCAGTACTTC.

The chain couples TRBV19 to TRBJ2-7, with TRBD2 matching 9 bases. Germline CDR1 reads LNHDA; CDR2 reads SQIVND (reference sequence). This CDR3 contains 18 residues. V dropped 6 bases and J dropped 1; count of bases not matched to a gene: 16. DNA of the CDR3: TGTGCCAGTAGCAACCGCGGGGGGGCATCGCGTCGTTCCTACGAGCAGTACTTC. Translated: CASSNRGGASRRSYEQYF.

This CDR3 reads CASSILTGYQPQHF. CDR3 coding DNA: TGTGCCAGTAGTATCCTAACAGGGTATCAGCCCCAGCATTTT. The chain couples TRBV19 to TRBJ1-5, with a possible D match to TRBD1 (6 bases). The CDR3 consists of 14 residues. Per the germline V gene, CDR1 is LNHDA and CDR2 is SQIVND (reference sequence). Trimming left V 3 bases short and J 5 bases short, with 11 bases between. Filled out from reference TRBV19 and TRBJ1-5, the complete variable domain reads DGGITQSPKYLFRKEGQNVTLSCEQNLNHDAMYWYRQDPGQGLRLIYYSQIVNDFQKGDIAEGYSVSREKKESFPLTVTSAQKNPTAFYLCASSILTGYQPQHFGDGTRLSIL.

The chain uses TRBV4-1 and TRBJ2-2; 8 bases line up with TRBD2. The CDR3 runs to 14 residues. CDR1 MGHRA and CDR2 YSYEKL come from the germline V gene. The V gene end was trimmed by 6 bases and the J gene end by 6 bases; junction bases not matched to a gene: 6. As DNA, the CDR3 is TGCGCCAGCAGGGTGGCGGGAGGACCCGGGGAGCTGTTTTTT. The encoded protein is CASRVAGGPGELFF.

The chain recombines TRBV5-6 with TRBJ2-4; D is unresolved. Germline V CDR1 and CDR2: SGHDT, YYEEEE. The CDR3 is 16 amino acids. The germline V and J ends were trimmed by 6 bases and 0 bases, with 16 bases remaining between them. CDR3 loop: CASTDPGGLAKNIQYF. CDR3 coding DNA: TGTGCCAGCACCGATCCTGGCGGTCTAGCCAAAAACATTCAGTACTTC.

This clone was counted between two and nine times. V usage is TRBV2 and J usage is TRBJ2-2; the D is unclear. With 6 bases removed from V and 6 bases from J, the gap between germline ends came to 2 bases. The CDR3 totals 10 residues. The germline CDR1 and CDR2 sequences are SNHLY and FYNNEI. CDR3 region: CASRAGELFF. CDR3 coding DNA: TGTGCCAGCAGGGCCGGGGAGCTGTTTTTT. The full variable domain, with the rest looked up from reference TRBV2 and TRBJ2-2, is EPEVTQTPSHQVTQMGQEVILRCVPISNHLYFYWYRQILGQKVEFLVSFYNNEISEKSEIFDDQFSVERPDGSNFTLKIRSTKLEDSAMYFCASRAGELFFGEGSRLTVL.

V gene TRBV5-4 combines with J gene TRBJ2-5, with D perhaps TRBD1 (5 bases). The length of the CDR3 is 14 residues. Germline lookup yields CDR1 SGHNT and CDR2 YYREEE (reference sequence). Trimming shortened V by 4 bases and J by 2 bases, and 12 bases separated the two germline ends. DNA for the CDR3: TGTGCCAGCAGCGTCAGGACACTACAAGAGACCCAGTACTTC. This sequence encodes CASSVRTLQETQYF.

A word on this clone: This CDR3 is also generated by other DNA sequences in the sample. The J gene is TRBJ2-5, the V gene TRBV18; D is ambiguous. Looked up from germline, CDR1 is KGHSH and CDR2 is LQKENI. The CDR3 extends over 13 amino acids. The V and J ends lost 3 bases and 2 bases respectively, with 7 bases between them. CDR3 in amino acids: CASSPGVQETQYF. CDR3 DNA sequence: TGTGCCAGCTCACCTGGGGTACAAGAGACCCAGTACTTC.

This clone has more than one count but fewer than ten. This rearrangement joins TRBV30 to TRBJ2-5, with D hard to call. The CDR3 covers 13 residues. Germline V gene sequence: CDR1 GTSNPN, CDR2 SVGIG (reference sequence). The germline V and J ends were trimmed by 5 bases and 4 bases, with 14 bases remaining between them. The CDR3 DNA reads TGTGCCTGGGATGGATTCAGAGGAGAGACCCAGTACTTC. Its protein product is CAWDGFRGETQYF.

The chain carries TRBV27 and TRBJ2-3; D is undetermined. This CDR3 region has 16 residues. Germline V gene lookup returns CDR1 MNHEY and CDR2 SMNVEV (reference sequence). V dropped 5 bases and J dropped 3 bases, with 18 bases sitting between them. For the CDR3, the DNA is TGTGCCAGCAGTGGACCAAACCCCGTCGAAACAGATACGCAGTATTTT. It translates to CASSGPNPVETDTQYF.

The chain recombines TRBV18 with TRBJ2-7, with 9 bases fitting TRBD2. CDR1 is KGHSH, CDR2 LQKENI, per germline. The CDR3 is made up of 13 amino acids. The J segment lost 6 bases and the V segment lost 1 base, leaving 1 base of the junction unmatched. This chain's CDR3 is CASSPLAGAEQYF. DNA of the CDR3: TGTGCCAGCTCACCACTAGCGGGAGCCGAGCAGTACTTC. Together with reference TRBV18 and TRBJ2-7, the CDR3 gives the full variable domain: NAGVMQNPRHLVRRRGQEARLRCSPMKGHSHVYWYRQLPEEGLKFMVYLQKENIIDESGMPKERFSAEFPKEGPSILRIQQVVRGDSAAYFCASSPLAGAEQYFGPGTRLTVT.